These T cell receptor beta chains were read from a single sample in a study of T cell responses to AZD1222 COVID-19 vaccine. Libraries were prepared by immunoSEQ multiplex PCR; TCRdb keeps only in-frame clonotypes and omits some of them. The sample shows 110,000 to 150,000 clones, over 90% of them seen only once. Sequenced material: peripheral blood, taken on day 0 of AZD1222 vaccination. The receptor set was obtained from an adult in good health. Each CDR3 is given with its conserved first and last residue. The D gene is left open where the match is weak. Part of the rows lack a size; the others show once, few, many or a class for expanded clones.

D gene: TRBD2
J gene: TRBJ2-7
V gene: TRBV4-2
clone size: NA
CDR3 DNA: TGTGCCAGCAGCCAAGGGCCGGGACTAGCGGGAGGGCCCTCCTACGAGCAGTACTTC
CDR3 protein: CASSQGPGLAGGPSYEQYF

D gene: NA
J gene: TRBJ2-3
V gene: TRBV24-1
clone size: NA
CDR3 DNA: TGTGCCACCAGTGATTTGTTTCGAGGGCCCCTTCCAGATACGCAGTATTTT
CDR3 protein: CATSDLFRGPLPDTQYF

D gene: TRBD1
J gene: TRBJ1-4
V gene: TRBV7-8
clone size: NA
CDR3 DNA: TGTGCCAGCAGCTTAGCGTCGGCAGGGGGCAGATTGGAGGAAAAACTGTTTTTT
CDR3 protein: CASSLASAGGRLEEKLFF

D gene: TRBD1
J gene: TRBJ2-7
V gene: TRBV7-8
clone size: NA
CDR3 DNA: TGTGCCAGCAGCCGGACAGGGGGAACCTACGAGCAGTACTTC
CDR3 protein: CASSRTGGTYEQYF

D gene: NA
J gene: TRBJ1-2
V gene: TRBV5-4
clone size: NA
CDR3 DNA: TGTGCCAGCAGCTTGGGGCGGGAAGGGACTAACTATGGCTACACCTTC
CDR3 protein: CASSLGREGTNYGYTF

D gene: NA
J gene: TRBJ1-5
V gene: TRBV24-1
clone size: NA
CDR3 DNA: TGTGCCACCAGTGATCCCCAGGGAGGGGATCAGCCCCAGCATTTT
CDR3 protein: CATSDPQGGDQPQHF

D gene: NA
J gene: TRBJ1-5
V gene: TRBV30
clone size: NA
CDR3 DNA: TGTGCCTGGAGTGTAAATATCAGGGGCAGGGAGCCCCAGCATTTT
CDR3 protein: CAWSVNIRGREPQHF

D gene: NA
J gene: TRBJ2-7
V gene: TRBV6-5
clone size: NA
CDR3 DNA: TGTGCCAGCAGTTATTTTAGCGGATCCTACGAGCAGTACTTC
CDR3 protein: CASSYFSGSYEQYF

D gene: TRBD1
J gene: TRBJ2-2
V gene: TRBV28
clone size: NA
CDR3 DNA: TGTGCCAGCAGAGGAGGACAGGGGCGTGGCGGGGAGCTGTTTTTT
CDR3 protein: CASRGGQGRGGELFF

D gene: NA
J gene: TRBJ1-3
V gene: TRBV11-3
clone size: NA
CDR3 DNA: TGTGCCAGCAGCTTAGAGGTCGGCAGGGCCCCCAGTGAGGCTGGAAACACCATATATTTT
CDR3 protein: CASSLEVGRAPSEAGNTIYF

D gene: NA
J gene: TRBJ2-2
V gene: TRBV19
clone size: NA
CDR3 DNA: TGTGCCAGTAGTCCCAGGGGAAAGAACACCGGGGAGCTGTTTTTT
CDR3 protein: CASSPRGKNTGELFF

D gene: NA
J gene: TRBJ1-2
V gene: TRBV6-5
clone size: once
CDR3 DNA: TGTGCCAGCAATCTTCTTGGCGGGAACTATGGCTACACCTTC
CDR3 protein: CASNLLGGNYGYTF

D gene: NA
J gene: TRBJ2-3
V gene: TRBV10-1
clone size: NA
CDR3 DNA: TGCGCCAGCAGTGAGTCGGGACGTCTAGGGGGGACAGATACGCAGTATTTT
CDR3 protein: CASSESGRLGGTDTQYF

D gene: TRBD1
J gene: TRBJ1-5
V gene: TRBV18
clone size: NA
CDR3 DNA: TGTGCCAGCTCTGGACAGGGAGGAGAGCCCCAGCATTTT
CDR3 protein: CASSGQGGEPQHF

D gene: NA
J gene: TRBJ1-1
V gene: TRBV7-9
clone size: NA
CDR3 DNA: TGTGCCAGCAGCTTTCGAGATAACACTGAAGCTTTCTTT
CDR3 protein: CASSFRDNTEAFF

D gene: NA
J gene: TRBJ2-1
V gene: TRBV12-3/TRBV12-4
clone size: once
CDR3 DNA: TGTGCCAGCAGCCAAAACAATGAGCAGTTCTTC
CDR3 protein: CASSQNNEQFF

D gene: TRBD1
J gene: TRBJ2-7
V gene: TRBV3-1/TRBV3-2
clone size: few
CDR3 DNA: TGTGCCAGCAGCCAAGAGGACAGGGGGCACGAGCAGTACTTC
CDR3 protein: CASSQEDRGHEQYF

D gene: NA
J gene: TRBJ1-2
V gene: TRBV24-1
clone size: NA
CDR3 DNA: TGTGCCACCAGTGATGCTACGGACAGCGGTTATGGCTACACCTTC
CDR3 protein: CATSDATDSGYGYTF

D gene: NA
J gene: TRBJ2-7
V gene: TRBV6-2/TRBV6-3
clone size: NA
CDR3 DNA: TGTGCCAGCAGTTACGACCAGGGGAGGGGTATGTACGAGCAGTACTTC
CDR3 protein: CASSYDQGRGMYEQYF

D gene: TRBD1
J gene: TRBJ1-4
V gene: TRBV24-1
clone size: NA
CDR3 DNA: TGTGCCACCAGTGATTTAGGGGGCCGGCTGTTTTTT
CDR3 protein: CATSDLGGRLFF

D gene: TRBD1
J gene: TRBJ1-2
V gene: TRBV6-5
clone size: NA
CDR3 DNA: TGTGCCAGCAGTTACTTGACAGGGGGCGGAAGTTATGGCTACACCTTC
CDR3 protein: CASSYLTGGGSYGYTF

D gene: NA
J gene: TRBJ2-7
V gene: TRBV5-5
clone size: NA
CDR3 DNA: TGTGCCAGCAGCTCCTGGGGGTCGTCCTACGAGCAGTACTTC
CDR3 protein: CASSSWGSSYEQYF

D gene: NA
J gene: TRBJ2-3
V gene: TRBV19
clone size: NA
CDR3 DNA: TGTGCCAGTAGTATTTCAGCAGATACGCAGTATTTT
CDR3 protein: CASSISADTQYF

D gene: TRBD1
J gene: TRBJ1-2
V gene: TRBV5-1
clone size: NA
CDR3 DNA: TGCGCCAGCACCAGGATGACAGGGAACTATGGCTACACCTTC
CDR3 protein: CASTRMTGNYGYTF

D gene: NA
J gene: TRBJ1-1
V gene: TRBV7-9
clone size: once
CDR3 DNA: TGTGCCAGCAGCTCCCGAGGGGGGGCTGGGACAATGAACACTGAAGCTTTCTTT
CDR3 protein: CASSSRGGAGTMNTEAFF

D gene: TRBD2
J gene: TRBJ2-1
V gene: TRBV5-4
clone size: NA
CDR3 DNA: TGTGCCAGCAGCTTGGGACTAGCATTCAATGAGCAGTTCTTC
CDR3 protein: CASSLGLAFNEQFF

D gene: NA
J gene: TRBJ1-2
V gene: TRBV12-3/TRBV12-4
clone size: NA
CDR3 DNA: TGTGCCAGCAGTTTAGAGGGCACCGGCTACACCTTC
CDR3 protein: CASSLEGTGYTF

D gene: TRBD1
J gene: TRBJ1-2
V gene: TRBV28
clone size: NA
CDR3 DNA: TGTGCCAGCAGGTCGGACAGGCCAGAGTATGGCTACACCTTC
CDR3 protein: CASRSDRPEYGYTF

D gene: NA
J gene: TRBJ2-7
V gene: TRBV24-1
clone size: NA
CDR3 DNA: TGTGCCACCAGTCCCTTTGAAGGGGCATTCTACGAGCAGTACTTC
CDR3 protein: CATSPFEGAFYEQYF

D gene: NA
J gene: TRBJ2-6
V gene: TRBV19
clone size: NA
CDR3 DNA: TGTGCCAGTAGATGGGGCCCGGGGACAGGGGCCAACGTCCTGACTTTC
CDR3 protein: CASRWGPGTGANVLTF

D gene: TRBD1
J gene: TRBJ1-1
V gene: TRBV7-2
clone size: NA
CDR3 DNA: TGTGCCAGCAGCAAGACAGGGGTGGCTGAAGCTTTCTTT
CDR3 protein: CASSKTGVAEAFF

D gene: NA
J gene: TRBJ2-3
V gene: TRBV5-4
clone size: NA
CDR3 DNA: TGTGCCAGCAGCTTATATGAGACCTCAGATACGCAGTATTTT
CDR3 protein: CASSLYETSDTQYF